What follows are 7 T cell receptor beta chains derived from one specimen sequenced in a study of CD8 T cells in Susac syndrome. With random hexamers, reverse transcription was performed on roughly 0.45 to 1 ug of RNA. Each CDR3 protein is one row after TCRdb ran MiXCR on the immunoSEQ multiplex PCR reads. The table includes 95,000 to 150,000 distinct CDR3 sequences, roughly 95% detected once. The specimen was CD4+ T cells from PBMCs. These receptors were obtained from a human donor with Susac syndrome.

V gene TRBV27 combines with J gene TRBJ1-5; D unresolved. Looked up from germline, CDR1 is MNHEY and CDR2 is SMNVEV (reference sequence). V lost 0 bases and J 7 bases, leaving 16 bases between the germline ends. CDR3 size: 16 residues. DNA of the CDR3: TGTGCCAGCAGTTTATCGACTACGTCCCAAGACCAGCCCCAGCATTTT. Amino acid sequence: CASSLSTTSQDQPQHF.

This chain connects TRBV6-5 to TRBJ2-1; a possible D gene is TRBD2 (7 bases). Trimming left V 2 bases short and J 7 bases short, with 12 bases between. Germline assignment: CDR1 MNHEY and CDR2 SVGAGI. The CDR3 totals 14 residues. CDR3 sequence: CASSYGGRGNEQFF. DNA of the CDR3: TGTGCCAGCAGTTACGGGGGGCGGGGGAATGAGCAGTTCTTC.

The V call is TRBV27, the J call TRBJ2-1; 10 bases are a match to TRBD2. The CDR3 is 17 residues long. The germline V gene has CDR1 MNHEY and CDR2 SMNVEV (reference sequence). The V and J ends lost 2 bases and 2 bases, in that order; junction bases with no gene match: 6. CDR3: CASSLRLLAGAYNEQFF. The CDR3 DNA follows: TGTGCCAGCAGTTTACGTCTCCTAGCGGGAGCCTACAATGAGCAGTTCTTC.

This sequence joins TRBV6-1 and TRBJ2-6, with 10 bases lining up with TRBD1. Germline V gene lookup returns CDR1 MNHNS and CDR2 SASEGT. The J segment lost 4 bases and the V segment lost 6 bases, leaving 12 bases of the junction unmatched. The CDR3 is made up of 18 amino acids. The CDR3 here is CASSPTRGQGTGANVLTF. CDR3 DNA sequence: TGTGCCAGCAGCCCCACGAGGGGACAGGGGACCGGGGCCAACGTCCTGACTTTC.

The gene calls are TRBV6-1 and TRBJ1-5; 8 bases are a match to TRBD1. The CDR3 is 18 residues long. V lost 5 bases and J lost 2; bases outside the gene matches: 14. Germline CDR1 and CDR2: MNHNS and SASEGT. The CDR3 region is CASSRAGTGPKGNQPQHF. In nucleotides, the CDR3 is TGTGCCAGCAGTCGAGCCGGGACAGGCCCTAAGGGCAATCAGCCCCAGCATTTT.

The chain uses TRBV30 and TRBJ2-7; the match to TRBD2 covers 7 bases. Germline assignment: CDR1 GTSNPN and CDR2 SVGIG (reference sequence). This CDR3 region has 15 residues. Trimming removed 0 bases from V and 3 bases from J; junction bases left unmatched: 8. The CDR3 is CAWSVNLIAGYEQYF. The CDR3 nucleotides are TGTGCCTGGAGTGTAAATTTAATAGCGGGCTACGAGCAGTACTTC.

The gene calls are TRBV30 and TRBJ2-1, with TRBD2 matching 7 bases. V shed 3 bases and J 0 bases; nucleotides not matched to a gene: 5. This CDR3 comprises 15 residues. Looked up from germline, CDR1 is GTSNPN and CDR2 is SVGIG (reference sequence). The CDR3 DNA reads as TGTGCCTGGAGCCGAGCGGGGAGCTCCTACAATGAGCAGTTCTTC. Amino acid sequence: CAWSRAGSSYNEQFF.